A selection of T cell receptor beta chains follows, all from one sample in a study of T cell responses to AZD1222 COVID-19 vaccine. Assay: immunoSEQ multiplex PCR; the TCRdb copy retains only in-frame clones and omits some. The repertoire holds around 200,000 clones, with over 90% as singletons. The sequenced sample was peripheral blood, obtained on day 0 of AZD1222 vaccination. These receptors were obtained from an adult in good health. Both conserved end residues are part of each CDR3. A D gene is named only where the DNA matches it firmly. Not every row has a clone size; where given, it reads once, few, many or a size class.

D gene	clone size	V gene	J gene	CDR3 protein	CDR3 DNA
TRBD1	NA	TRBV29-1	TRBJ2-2	CSVGQGAGTGELFF	TGCAGCGTTGGACAGGGGGCAGGCACCGGGGAGCTGTTTTTT
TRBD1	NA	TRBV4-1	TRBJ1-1	CASSLNRGGTEAFF	TGCGCCAGCAGCTTAAACAGGGGAGGAACTGAAGCTTTCTTT
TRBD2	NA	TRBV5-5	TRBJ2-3	CASRQGAGAPDTQYF	TGTGCCAGCAGGCAGGGAGCGGGGGCCCCAGATACGCAGTATTTT
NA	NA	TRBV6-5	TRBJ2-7	CASSYDSHLSYEQYF	TGTGCCAGCAGTTACGACTCCCACCTTTCCTACGAGCAGTACTTC
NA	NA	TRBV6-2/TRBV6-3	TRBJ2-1	CASSFGLFAYNEQFF	TGTGCCAGCAGTTTCGGACTGTTCGCCTACAATGAGCAGTTCTTC
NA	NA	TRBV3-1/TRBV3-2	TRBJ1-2	CASSQEITFANYGYTF	TGTGCCAGCAGCCAAGAAATTACTTTTGCTAACTATGGCTACACCTTC
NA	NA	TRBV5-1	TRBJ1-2	CASRGLNYGYTF	TGCGCCAGCAGAGGGCTGAACTATGGCTACACCTTC
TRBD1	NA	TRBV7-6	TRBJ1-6	CASSLEGGTGVSPLHF	TGTGCCAGCAGCTTAGAGGGAGGGACAGGGGTTTCACCCCTCCACTTT
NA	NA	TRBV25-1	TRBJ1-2	CASQPGGNYGYTF	TGTGCCAGCCAACCGGGGGGGAACTATGGCTACACCTTC
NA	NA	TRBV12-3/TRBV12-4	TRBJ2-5	CASTPGGWETQYF	TGTGCCAGCACCCCGGGGGGCTGGGAGACCCAGTACTTC
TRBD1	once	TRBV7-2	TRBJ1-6	CASSLERPGQGRSPLHF	TGTGCCAGCAGCTTAGAGAGGCCCGGACAGGGTCGCTCACCCCTCCACTTT
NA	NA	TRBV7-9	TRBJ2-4	CASSRTEAKNIQYF	TGTGCCAGCAGCCGTACCGAGGCCAAAAACATTCAGTACTTC
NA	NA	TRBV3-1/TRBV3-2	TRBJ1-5	CASSQGIAGSNQPQHF	TGTGCCAGCAGCCAAGGAATAGCAGGTAGCAATCAGCCCCAGCATTTT
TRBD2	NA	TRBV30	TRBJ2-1	CAWEKTSGRFDEQFF	TGTGCCTGGGAGAAGACTAGCGGGAGATTCGATGAGCAGTTCTTC
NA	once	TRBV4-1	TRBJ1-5	CASSQDLGQPQHF	TGCGCCAGCAGCCAAGATTTGGGTCAGCCCCAGCATTTT
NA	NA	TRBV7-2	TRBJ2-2	CASSFLNTGELFF	TGTGCCAGCAGCTTCCTAAACACCGGGGAGCTGTTTTTT
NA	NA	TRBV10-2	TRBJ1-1	CASTFTGSNTEAFF	TGCGCCAGCACCTTTACAGGGTCGAACACTGAAGCTTTCTTT
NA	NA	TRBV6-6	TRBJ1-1	CASSRPGIPANTEAFF	TGTGCCAGCAGTCGACCCGGGATTCCGGCGAACACTGAAGCTTTCTTT
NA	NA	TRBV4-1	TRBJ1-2	CASSLVGEGNYGYTF	TGCGCCAGCAGCCTGGTAGGAGAGGGGAACTATGGCTACACCTTC